This T cell receptor (beta chain) was identified in a study of shared clonotypes between healthy human individuals. The CDR3 has 12 amino acids. With V trimmed by 3 bases and J by 15 bases, 6 bases remained unmatched. Per germline, CDR1 MRHNA and CDR2 SNTAGT. CD4+ cells were split into CD45RA+ naive and CD45RA-negative memory subsets. Method: immunoSEQ multiplex PCR; TCRdb's copy keeps in-frame clones and lacks some. The sample records approximately 1.5 million clones, less than 99% being singletons. Remarks on this clone: As yet, its antigen is unknown.

General study findings and limits: Read depth was anticipated to influence clonotype sharing among donors.

This chain joins TRBV6-4 and TRBJ2-1, with 9 bases matching TRBD1. Material for sequencing was naive CD4+ T cells sorted from blood. The subset is: CD45RA+ positively selected. This sequence originates from a man aged 30-40 years in good health. CDR3 coding DNA: TGTGCCAGCAGTGAAGTTGGGACAGGGATGTTCTTC. It is translated as CASSEVGTGMFF.